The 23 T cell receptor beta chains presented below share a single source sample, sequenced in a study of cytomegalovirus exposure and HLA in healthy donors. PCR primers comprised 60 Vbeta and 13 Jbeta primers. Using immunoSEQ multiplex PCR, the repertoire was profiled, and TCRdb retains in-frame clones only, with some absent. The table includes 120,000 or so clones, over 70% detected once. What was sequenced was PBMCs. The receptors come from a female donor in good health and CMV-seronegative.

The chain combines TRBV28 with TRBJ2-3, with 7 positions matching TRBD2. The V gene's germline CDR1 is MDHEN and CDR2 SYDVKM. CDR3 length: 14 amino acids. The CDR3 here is CAVLEASGSDTQYF. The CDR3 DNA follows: TGTGCGGTCCTCGAGGCTAGCGGATCAGATACGCAGTATTTT.

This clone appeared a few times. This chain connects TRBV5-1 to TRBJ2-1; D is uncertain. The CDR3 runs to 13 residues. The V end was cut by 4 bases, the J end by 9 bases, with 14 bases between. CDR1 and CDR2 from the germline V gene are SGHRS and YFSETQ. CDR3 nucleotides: TGCGCCAGCAGCCCGGAGACGGTCAGTGAGCAGTTCTTC. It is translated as CASSPETVSEQFF. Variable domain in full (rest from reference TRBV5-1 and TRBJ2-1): KAGVTQTPRYLIKTRGQQVTLSCSPISGHRSVSWYQQTPGQGLQFLFEYFSETQRNKGNFPGRFSGRQFSNSRSEMNVSTLELGDSALYLCASSPETVSEQFFGPGTRLTVL.

The CDR3 DNA reads as TGTGCCACCAGCCGTACCCCGGGAACAGGGGGCCGGATAGAGACCCAGTACTTC. Its protein product is CATSRTPGTGGRIETQYF. The rearrangement joins TRBV15 to TRBJ2-5, with 9 bases that match TRBD1. The CDR3 is made up of 18 amino acids. Germline assignment: CDR1 LNHNV and CDR2 YYDKDF (reference sequence). Trimming removed 5 bases from V and 4 bases from J; junction bases left unmatched: 17.

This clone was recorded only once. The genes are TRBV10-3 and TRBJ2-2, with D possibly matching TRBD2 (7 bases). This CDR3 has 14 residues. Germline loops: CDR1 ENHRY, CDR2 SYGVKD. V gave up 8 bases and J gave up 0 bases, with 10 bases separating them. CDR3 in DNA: TGTGCCATCGGGGGGGGCACGAACACCGGGGAGCTGTTTTTT. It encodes CAIGGGTNTGELFF.

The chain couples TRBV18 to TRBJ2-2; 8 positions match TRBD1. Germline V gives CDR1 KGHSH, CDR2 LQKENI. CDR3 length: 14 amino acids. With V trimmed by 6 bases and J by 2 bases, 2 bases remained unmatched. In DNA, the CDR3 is TGTGCCAGCTCGGACAGGGCTAACACCGGGGAGCTGTTTTTT. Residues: CASSDRANTGELFF.

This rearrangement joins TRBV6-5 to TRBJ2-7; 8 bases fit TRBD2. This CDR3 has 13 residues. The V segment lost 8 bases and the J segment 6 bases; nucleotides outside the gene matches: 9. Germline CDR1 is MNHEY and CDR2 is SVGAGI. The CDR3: CASGRGGPFEQYF. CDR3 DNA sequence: TGTGCCAGCGGACGGGGGGGGCCCTTCGAGCAGTACTTC.

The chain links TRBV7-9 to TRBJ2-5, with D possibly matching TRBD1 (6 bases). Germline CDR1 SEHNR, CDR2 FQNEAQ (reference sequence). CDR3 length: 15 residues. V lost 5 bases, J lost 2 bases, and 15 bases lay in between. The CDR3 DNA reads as TGTGCCAGCAGCGGCAGGACAGATAGTCAAGAGACCCAGTACTTC. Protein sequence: CASSGRTDSQETQYF.

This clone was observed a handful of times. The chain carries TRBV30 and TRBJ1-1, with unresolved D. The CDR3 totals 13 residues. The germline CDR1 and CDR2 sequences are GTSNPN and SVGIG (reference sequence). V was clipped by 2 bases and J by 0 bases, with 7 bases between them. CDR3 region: CAWSTKLNTEAFF. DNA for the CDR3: TGTGCCTGGAGTACGAAGCTGAACACTGAAGCTTTCTTT.

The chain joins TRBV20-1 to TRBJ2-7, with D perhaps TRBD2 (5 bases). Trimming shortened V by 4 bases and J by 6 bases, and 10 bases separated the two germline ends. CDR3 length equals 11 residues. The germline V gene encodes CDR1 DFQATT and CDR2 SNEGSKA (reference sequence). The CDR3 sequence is CSANEGTEQYF. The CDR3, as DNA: TGCAGTGCTAACGAGGGTACCGAGCAGTACTTC.

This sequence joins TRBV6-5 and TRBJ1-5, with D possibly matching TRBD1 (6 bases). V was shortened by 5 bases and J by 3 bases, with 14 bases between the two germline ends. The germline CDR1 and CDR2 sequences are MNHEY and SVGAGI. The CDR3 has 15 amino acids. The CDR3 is CASSRTRDTNQPQHF. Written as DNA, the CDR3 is TGTGCCAGCAGTCGCACCCGGGACACCAATCAGCCCCAGCATTTT.

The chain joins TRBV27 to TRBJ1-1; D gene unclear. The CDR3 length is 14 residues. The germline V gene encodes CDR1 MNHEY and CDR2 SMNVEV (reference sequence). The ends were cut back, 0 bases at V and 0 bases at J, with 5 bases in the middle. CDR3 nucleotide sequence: TGTGCCAGCAGTTTATCTCCAATGAACACTGAAGCTTTCTTT. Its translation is CASSLSPMNTEAFF.

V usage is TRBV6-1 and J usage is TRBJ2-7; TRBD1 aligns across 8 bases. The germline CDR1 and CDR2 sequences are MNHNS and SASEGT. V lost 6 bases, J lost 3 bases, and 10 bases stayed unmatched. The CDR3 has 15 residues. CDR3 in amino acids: CASRAPDRGNYEQYF. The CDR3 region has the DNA TGTGCCAGCAGGGCCCCCGACAGGGGAAACTACGAGCAGTACTTC.

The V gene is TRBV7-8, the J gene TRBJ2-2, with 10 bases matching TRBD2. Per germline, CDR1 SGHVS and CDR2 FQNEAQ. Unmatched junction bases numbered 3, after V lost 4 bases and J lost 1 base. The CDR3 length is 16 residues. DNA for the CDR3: TGTGCCAGCAGCTACATAGCGGGGGGGAACACCGGGGAGCTGTTTTTT. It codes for CASSYIAGGNTGELFF.

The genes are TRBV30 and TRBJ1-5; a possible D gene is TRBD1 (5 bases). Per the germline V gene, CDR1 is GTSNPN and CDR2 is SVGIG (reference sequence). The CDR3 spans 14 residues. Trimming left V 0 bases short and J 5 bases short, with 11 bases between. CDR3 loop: CAWSVTGLDQPQHF. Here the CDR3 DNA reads TGTGCCTGGAGTGTAACAGGCTTAGATCAGCCCCAGCATTTT.

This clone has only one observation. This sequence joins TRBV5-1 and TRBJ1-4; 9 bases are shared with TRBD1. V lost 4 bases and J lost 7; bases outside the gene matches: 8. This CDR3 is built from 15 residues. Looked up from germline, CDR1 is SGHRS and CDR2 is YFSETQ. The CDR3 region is CASSRGTGNGEKLFF. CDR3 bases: TGCGCCAGCAGCCGAGGGACAGGGAACGGTGAAAAACTGTTTTTT.

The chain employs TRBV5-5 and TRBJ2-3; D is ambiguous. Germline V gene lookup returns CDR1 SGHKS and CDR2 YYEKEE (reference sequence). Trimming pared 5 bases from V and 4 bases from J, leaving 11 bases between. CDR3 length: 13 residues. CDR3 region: CASSFGESDTQYF. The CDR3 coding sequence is TGTGCCAGCAGTTTTGGAGAGTCAGATACGCAGTATTTT.

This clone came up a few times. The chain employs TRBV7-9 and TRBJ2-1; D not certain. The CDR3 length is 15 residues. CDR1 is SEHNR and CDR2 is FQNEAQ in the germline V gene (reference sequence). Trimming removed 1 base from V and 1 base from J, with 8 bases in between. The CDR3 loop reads CASSLGLTSYNEQFF. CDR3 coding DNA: TGTGCCAGCAGCTTAGGCCTAACTTCCTACAATGAGCAGTTCTTC.

CDR3 residues: CASSPGQGRVTEAFF. The CDR3 coding sequence is TGTGCCAGCAGCCCGGGACAGGGCCGAGTCACTGAAGCTTTCTTT. The V call is TRBV5-4, the J call TRBJ1-1, with 9 bases identical to TRBD1. Trimming removed 4 bases from V and 4 bases from J; junction bases left unmatched: 8. Germline V gene sequence: CDR1 SGHNT, CDR2 YYREEE (reference sequence). The CDR3 has 15 amino acids.

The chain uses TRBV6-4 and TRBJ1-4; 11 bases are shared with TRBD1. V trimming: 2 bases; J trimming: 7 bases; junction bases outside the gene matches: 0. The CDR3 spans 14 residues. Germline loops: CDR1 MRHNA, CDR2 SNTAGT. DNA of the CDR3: TGTGCCAGCAGTGACGGACAGGGGGCTGAAAAACTGTTTTTT. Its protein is CASSDGQGAEKLFF.

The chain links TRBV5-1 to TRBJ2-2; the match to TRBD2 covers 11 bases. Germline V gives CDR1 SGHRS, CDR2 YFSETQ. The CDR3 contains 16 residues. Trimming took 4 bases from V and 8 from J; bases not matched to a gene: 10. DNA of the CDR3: TGCGCCAGCAGCCCACTAGCGGGGGTTCAACAGGGGGAGCTGTTTTTT. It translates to CASSPLAGVQQGELFF.

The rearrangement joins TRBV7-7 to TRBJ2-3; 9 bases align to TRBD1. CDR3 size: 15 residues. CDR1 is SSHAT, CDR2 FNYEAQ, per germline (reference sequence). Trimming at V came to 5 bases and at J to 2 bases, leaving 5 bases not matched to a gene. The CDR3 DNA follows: TGTGCCAGCAGCCTCGGGACAGGGAACACAGATACGCAGTATTTT. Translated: CASSLGTGNTDTQYF. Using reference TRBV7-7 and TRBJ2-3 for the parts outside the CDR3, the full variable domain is GAGVSQSPRYKVTKRGQDVTLRCDPISSHATLYWYQQALGQGPEFLTYFNYEAQPDKSGLPSDRFSAERPEGSISTLTIQRTEQRDSAMYRCASSLGTGNTDTQYFGPGTRLTVL.

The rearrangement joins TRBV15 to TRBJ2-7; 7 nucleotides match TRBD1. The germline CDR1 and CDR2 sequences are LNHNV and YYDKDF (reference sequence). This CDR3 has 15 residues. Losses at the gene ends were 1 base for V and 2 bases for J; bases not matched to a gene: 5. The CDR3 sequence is CATSRGTGTPYEQYF. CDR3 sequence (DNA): TGTGCCACCAGCAGAGGGACAGGAACGCCCTACGAGCAGTACTTC.

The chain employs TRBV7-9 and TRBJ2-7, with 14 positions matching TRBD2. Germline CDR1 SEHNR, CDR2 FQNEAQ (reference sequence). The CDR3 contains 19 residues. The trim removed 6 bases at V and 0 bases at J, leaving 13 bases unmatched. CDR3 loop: CASSEETSGGASSSYEQYF. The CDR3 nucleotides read TGTGCCAGCAGTGAAGAGACTAGCGGGGGGGCCTCAAGCTCCTACGAGCAGTACTTC. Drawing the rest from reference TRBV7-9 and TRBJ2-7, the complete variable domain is DTGVSQNPRHKITKRGQNVTFRCDPISEHNRLYWYRQTLGQGPEFLTYFQNEAQLEKSRLLSDRFSAERPKGSFSTLEIQRTEQGDSAMYLCASSEETSGGASSSYEQYFGPGTRLTVT.